Included here is one T cell receptor beta chain sequence, with context. There is no known antigen for this receptor. No much larger clone is present one base from it, and per-base qualities are unavailable. The meaning of the sample's treatment or condition label: roughly 10-day PBMC culture with coronavirus spike peptide pools or control peptides (ViraFEST assay). The ViraFEST assay, used in the study, expanded antigen-specific T cells with peptide pools and then identified the expanded clonotypes through TCR sequencing. Positive SARS-CoV-2 PCR tests in the convalescent patients dated from March to December 2020, before Alpha, Beta and Delta variants emerged in the United States. Some 2 million PBMCs per well were cultured in IMDM with approximately 5% human AB serum and 8 to 10 IU/ml IL-2, plus 10 ug/ml peptide pools. Half of the culture medium was replaced with fresh IL-2-containing medium on days 3 and 7. CD4+ T cells were isolated after around 11 days of culture through negative selection using the EasySep CD4+ T cell isolation kit. Ficoll-Paque Plus gradient centrifugation was used to isolate PBMCs from whole blood, and the isolated PBMCs were then either used fresh or cryopreserved at -140C. Triplicate wells were generally used for each culture condition.

The sample belongs to a study of vaccination and CD4 T cells after COVID-19 (dated by TCRdb to between 2021 and 2024). About the full investigation: Every convalescent patient had a positive nasal swab PCR test for SARS-CoV-2, with mild disease in 8 to 10 patients and severe disease in one. Six males and four females were included in the convalescent cohort, with two Hispanic individuals, seven Caucasians, two Asians and one multiracial person represented. Two doses of either the Pfizer-BioNTech BNT162b2 vaccine (n=8) or the Moderna mRNA-1273 vaccine (n=2) were administered to participants. Post-COVID blood samples from convalescent patients were collected a median of approximately 100 days after diagnosis, with a range of roughly 30 to 161 days. Post-vaccine blood samples were taken a median of 72 days after the second vaccine dose, with a range of roughly 13 to 250 days. The cultures were stimulated with overlapping spike peptide pools from SARS-CoV-2 and from the common cold coronaviruses HCoV-NL63, HCoV-OC43 and HCoV-229E. Control cultures received a CEFX viral epitope pool as the positive control, an HIV-1 Nef peptide pool as the negative control, or no peptide. In around 10 COVID-19 convalescent patients and a few infection-naive healthy vaccine recipients, researchers compared the spike-specific CD4+ TCR repertoire from before mRNA vaccination with the repertoire from after.

Study-level results and caveats: Of the vaccine-specific clones in convalescent patients, 304 of 307, or nearly all, reacted only to SARS-CoV-2 spike and did not cross-react with common cold coronaviruses. In convalescent patients, a median 86.3% of post-vaccine SARS-CoV-2-reactive clones were detected only after vaccination, and vaccine-specific priming was suggested by this finding. The study included relatively few convalescent patients and did not analyze early timepoints after natural infection. The median number of SARS-CoV-2-reactive clonotypes rose from around 21 after infection to 38 after vaccination, but the change was not significant.

A distance of 19 bases separates the germline ends of V and J, which lose 0 bases and 5 bases respectively. Taken from the germline V gene, the CDR1 and CDR2 loops are MNHEY and SVGAGI. Its CDR3 holds 17 amino acids, cysteine through phenylalanine. Only the CDR3 region is kept as DNA, spanning 51 bases read in frame from base 1. Libraries came from PCR. At the Johns Hopkins FTIC core, DNA from the cultured CD4+ T cells underwent TCR sequencing with the Oncomine TCR Beta short-read assay. Genomic DNA was extracted from the cultured CD4+ T cells with the QIAamp micro DNA kit. Oncomine TCR Beta libraries made from cultured CD4+ T cells were pooled using unique dual indexes and sequenced on an Illumina iSeq 100. In the paper's pipeline: Non-productive sequences were removed, and CDR3s that did not start with C, did not end with F or W, or were shorter than 7 amino acids were discarded. The MANAFEST web application identified antigen-specific clonotypes by comparing peptide-stimulated wells against reference wells and other culture wells. For a clone to be called positive, the clone needed an FDR below 0.05, an odds ratio above 5, and a productive frequency above 0.1% in at least two of three replicate wells. A clonotype was classed as cross-reactive if the clonotype showed significant expansion both in SARS-CoV-2 spike wells and in at least one common cold coronavirus spike condition. Similarity between CDR3 sequences was evaluated in R version 3.6.1 using Levenshtein distances (stringdist) and unrooted phylogenetic trees (ape). Using fastp at Q25 and MiXCR, TCRdb reprocessed the public reads and kept productive beta chains. When rows share a CDR3 protein, they turn into one entry using the most common DNA and genes. Here the V and J calls rest on TCRdb's processing, not on the authors' analysis. The sample table shows some 14,000 distinct CDR3 sequences, and approximately 55% are seen once. Of the sample, 4.5% to 5.5% falls within the top ten clones.

The receptor was derived from a human donor who had recovered from COVID-19. Sample: CD4+ T cells from blood, cultured in vitro, taken before SARS-CoV-2 vaccination. The chain links TRBV6-5 with TRBJ2-5, with the D gene not confidently named. CDR3 region: CASSYSRRRQGGETQYF. The sequenced DNA: TGTGCCAGCAGTTACTCACGTAGGCGGCAAGGTGGCGAGACCCAGTACTTC.